This T cell receptor (beta chain) derives from a study of beta chain features in type 1 diabetes. Study background: Examined across all samples were over 85 million sorted cells. Whole-study findings and limits: In all four CD4+ subsets, TCRB CDR3 length was significantly, moderately reduced in type 1 diabetes.

This clone was recorded at least ten times. As yet, its antigen is unknown. Expressed TCRB transcripts got sequenced, as all isolated RNA was reverse transcribed. The method was immunoSEQ multiplex PCR; TCRdb's version includes in-frame clones alone and lacks a portion of them. This table holds 600,000 to 700,000 clones, around 12% found once. One heparinised blood draw, averaging roughly 0.11 L, came from each donor. Each of the CD4+ naive, central memory, regulatory and stem cell-like memory populations was sorted via CD45RO/CCR7/CD25/CD127/CD95/CD27. CDR1 and CDR2 from the germline V gene are LGHNA and YSLEER. The J segment lost 5 bases and the V segment lost 1 base, leaving 1 base of the junction unmatched. This CDR3 contains 14 residues.

The receptor was derived from a man aged 30 to 45 with type 1 diabetes. The chain uses TRBV4-3 and TRBJ2-1; 8 bases are a match to TRBD1. Sequencing was done on a sample of naive CD4+ T cells from blood. The CDR3 region is CASSQARGHNEQFF. The CDR3 bases are TGCGCCAGCAGCCAAGCCAGGGGGCACAATGAGCAGTTCTTC.